The 24 T cell receptor beta chains given below trace back to one sample, sequenced in a study of blood T cell repertoires in COVID-19. Repertoires were generated with immunoSEQ multiplex PCR, while TCRdb's copy carries only in-frame clones and drops some. This repertoire shows about 250,000 clones, 86% found once; its top ten account for roughly a sixth. The sequencing sample was made of PBMCs or T cells enriched from blood (not recorded which). The receptor source for this set is a man between 18 and 35 years old who had recovered from COVID-19.

The chain recombines TRBV30 with TRBJ2-7, with a weak D call TRBD1 (6 bases). The CDR3 loop spans 13 amino acids. Germline CDR1 GTSNPN, CDR2 SVGIG (reference sequence). Deletions cut 3 bases from V and 2 bases from J, with 11 bases between. The CDR3 DNA is TGTGCCTGGAGCCCGGACAGTGCCTACGAGCAGTACTTC. As protein: CAWSPDSAYEQYF.

The CDR3 DNA reads TGTGCCAGCAGCTTAGTTCGTTACGAGCAGTACTTC. Translating it yields CASSLVRYEQYF. The genes are TRBV11-3 and TRBJ2-7; no clear D gene. The CDR3 covers 12 residues. Per the germline V gene, CDR1 is SGHNT and CDR2 is YENEEA. Trimming stripped 1 base from V and 4 bases from J, with 5 bases between. The whole variable domain, remainder taken from reference TRBV11-3 and TRBJ2-7, is EAGVVQSPRYKIIEKKQPVAFWCNPISGHNTLYWYLQNLGQGPELLIRYENEEAVDDSQLPKDRFSAERLKGVDSTLKIQPAELGDSAVYLCASSLVRYEQYFGPGTRLTVT.

The chain employs TRBV19 and TRBJ2-1; D perhaps matches TRBD2 (5 bases). V was pared by 1 base and J by 0 bases, with 7 bases between. This CDR3 region has 15 residues. Germline lookup yields CDR1 LNHDA and CDR2 SQIVND (reference sequence). The CDR3 spells CASSIAGSSYNEQFF. Here the CDR3 DNA reads TGTGCCAGTAGTATAGCGGGAAGCTCCTACAATGAGCAGTTCTTC. The full variable domain, completed using reference TRBV19 and TRBJ2-1, is DGGITQSPKYLFRKEGQNVTLSCEQNLNHDAMYWYRQDPGQGLRLIYYSQIVNDFQKGDIAEGYSVSREKKESFPLTVTSAQKNPTAFYLCASSIAGSSYNEQFFGPGTRLTVL.

The chain couples TRBV28 to TRBJ2-7; 10 bases are a match to TRBD1. After removal of 5 bases from V and 2 bases from J, the junction contained 6 bases not matched to a gene. Germline CDR1 is MDHEN and CDR2 is SYDVKM. CDR3 length equals 15 residues. The CDR3 sequence is CASSGRDRGAYEQYF. The CDR3 bases are TGTGCCAGCAGTGGCCGGGACAGGGGCGCCTACGAGCAGTACTTC.

The chain links TRBV11-3 to TRBJ2-7; D is unresolved. CDR1 and CDR2 (germline): SGHNT, YENEEA. V lost 5 bases to trimming and J lost 6 bases, with 11 bases between them. The CDR3 runs to 12 residues. CDR3: CASSPNTGEQYF. CDR3 bases: TGTGCCAGCAGCCCAAACACGGGCGAGCAGTACTTC.

V gene TRBV23-1 combines with J gene TRBJ2-2, with 12 bases lining up with TRBD2. TRBV23-1 is designated an ORF whose function remains uncertain. After removal of 5 bases from V and 2 bases from J, the junction contained 9 bases not matched to a gene. CDR3 length equals 18 residues. CDR3 sequence (DNA): TGCGCCAGCAGTAGGGAACTAGCGGGGGGACAAAACACCGGGGAGCTGTTTTTT. Translated: CASSRELAGGQNTGELFF.

V gene TRBV25-1 combines with J gene TRBJ1-5, with D perhaps matching TRBD1 (6 bases). CDR1 is MGHDK, CDR2 SYGVNS, per germline. The CDR3 is made up of 14 amino acids. V dropped 8 bases and J dropped 4 bases, with 15 bases sitting between them. The CDR3 spells CASGSTGWNQPQHF. In nucleotides, the CDR3 is TGTGCCAGCGGGAGCACAGGGTGGAATCAGCCCCAGCATTTT.

This chain uses TRBV19 with TRBJ2-2; 7 bases line up with TRBD2. Germline V gene sequence: CDR1 LNHDA, CDR2 SQIVND (reference sequence). CDR3 length equals 19 residues. Trimming removed 1 base from V and 6 bases from J; junction bases left unmatched: 17. CDR3 sequence (DNA): TGTGCCAGTAGTATAGTTGCTCGCGGGACTAAGGGTTATTCCGGGGAGCTGTTTTTT. Translated, it gives CASSIVARGTKGYSGELFF. Looking up the rest from reference TRBV19 and TRBJ2-2 gives the full variable domain: DGGITQSPKYLFRKEGQNVTLSCEQNLNHDAMYWYRQDPGQGLRLIYYSQIVNDFQKGDIAEGYSVSREKKESFPLTVTSAQKNPTAFYLCASSIVARGTKGYSGELFFGEGSRLTVL.

The chain uses TRBV7-9 and TRBJ1-2; D gene uncertain. The CDR3 has 15 amino acids. The V end lost 0 bases, the J end lost 8 bases, and 16 bases lay between the germline ends. Germline-derived CDR1 and CDR2 are SEHNR and FQNEAQ (reference sequence). The CDR3, as DNA: TGTGCCAGCAGCTTAGCCTCGGCGGGCACGAGCGGCTACACCTTC. Its protein is CASSLASAGTSGYTF.

V and J are TRBV12-3 or TRBV12-4 and TRBJ1-2; D gene uncertain. This CDR3 region has 13 residues. V lost 8 bases and J lost 4, with 14 bases in between. The CDR3 here is CASSRGRAYGYTF. CDR3 DNA sequence: TGTGCCAGCTCCCGAGGTCGAGCCTATGGCTACACCTTC.

The chain uses TRBV28 and TRBJ2-5, with D perhaps matching TRBD2 (5 bases). With 8 bases removed from V and 4 bases from J, the gap between germline ends came to 17 bases. The CDR3 loop spans 14 amino acids. Germline CDR1 and CDR2: MDHEN and SYDVKM. In DNA form, the CDR3 reads TGTGCCAGCGGGAAAAATCGGAGGACAGAGACCCAGTACTTC. The encoded protein is CASGKNRRTETQYF. Using reference TRBV28 and TRBJ2-5 for the parts outside the CDR3, the full variable domain is DVKVTQSSRYLVKRTGEKVFLECVQDMDHENMFWYRQDPGLGLRLIYFSYDVKMKEKGDIPEGYSVSREKKERFSLILESASTNQTSMYLCASGKNRRTETQYFGPGTRLLVL.

The chain carries TRBV12-5 and TRBJ1-3, with D perhaps TRBD1 (6 bases). The V end was cut by 6 bases, the J end by 3 bases, with 21 bases between. Germline-derived CDR1 and CDR2 are LGHNT and FRNRAP. There are 17 residues in the CDR3. CDR3 DNA: TGTGCTAGTGGAAACGGACAGACTCTAGGTTTTGGAAACACCATATATTTT. It encodes CASGNGQTLGFGNTIYF.

The genes are TRBV27 and TRBJ1-2, with unresolved D. This CDR3 contains 13 residues. Germline loops: CDR1 MNHEY, CDR2 SMNVEV (reference sequence). The germline V and J ends were trimmed by 6 bases and 4 bases, with 12 bases remaining between them. CDR3 sequence (DNA): TGTGCCAGCAGAATGCGGGGAACCTATGGCTACACCTTC. This codes for CASRMRGTYGYTF.

This clone was seen only once. V usage is TRBV7-9 and J usage is TRBJ1-4; D is perhaps TRBD1 (5 bases). This CDR3 is 15 amino acids long. V lost 3 bases and J lost 0, with 8 bases in between. Germline-derived CDR1 and CDR2 are SEHNR and FQNEAQ (reference sequence). In nucleotides, the CDR3 is TGTGCCAGCAGCTTGGGGACTTCAACTAATGAAAAACTGTTTTTT. As protein: CASSLGTSTNEKLFF.

V gene TRBV3-1 (or the pseudogene TRBV3-2) combines with J gene TRBJ2-3; 10 positions match TRBD2. Germline V gene data show CDR1 as LGHDT and CDR2 as YNNKEL (reference sequence). The V and J ends lost 5 bases and 2 bases, in that order; junction bases with no gene match: 13. The CDR3 extends over 18 amino acids. The CDR3: CASSSSGRVTPYTDTQYF. The CDR3, as DNA: TGTGCCAGCAGCTCAAGCGGGAGGGTAACCCCATACACAGATACGCAGTATTTT.

This clone was observed once. V is TRBV7-8 and J is TRBJ1-3, with D possibly TRBD1 on 5 matching bases. The V and J ends lost 7 bases and 4 bases respectively, with 14 bases between them. The CDR3 is 14 residues long. The germline gives CDR1 SGHVS, CDR2 FQNEAQ. The CDR3 nucleotides read TGTGCCAGCACCTACCGGCAGGGAGGAAACACCATATATTTT. Amino acids: CASTYRQGGNTIYF.

This sequence joins TRBV28 and TRBJ1-6; a weak D match, TRBD1 (5 bases). This CDR3 comprises 14 residues. The germline V and J ends were trimmed by 3 bases and 7 bases, with 10 bases remaining between them. From germline, CDR1 is MDHEN and CDR2 SYDVKM. DNA of the CDR3: TGTGCCAGCAGTTTGGGGGGTAGGAATTCACCCCTCCACTTT. Its protein is CASSLGGRNSPLHF.

The J gene is TRBJ1-6, the V gene TRBV6-5; 9 nucleotides match TRBD1. The CDR3 runs to 16 residues. Trimming removed 1 base from V and 6 bases from J; junction bases left unmatched: 4. CDR1 and CDR2 from the germline V gene are MNHEY and SVGAGI. CDR3 DNA sequence: TGTGCCAGCAGTTACTTCGGGACAGGGCCTAATTCACCCCTCCACTTT. Protein product: CASSYFGTGPNSPLHF.

This clone has a single count. The V call is TRBV7-2, the J call TRBJ1-2; D gene ambiguous. With 1 base removed from V and 5 bases from J, the gap between germline ends came to 14 bases. Germline CDR1 is SGHTA and CDR2 is FQGNSA. This CDR3 region has 15 residues. CDR3 sequence reads: CASSLVPQSPYGYTF. Here the CDR3 DNA reads TGTGCCAGCAGCTTAGTTCCCCAGTCACCATATGGCTACACCTTC.

The gene calls are TRBV4-1 and TRBJ1-2; weak D call: TRBD1 (5 bases). V was clipped by 3 bases and J by 4 bases, with 18 bases between them. The germline gives CDR1 MGHRA, CDR2 YSYEKL. CDR3 length equals 16 residues. This chain's CDR3 is CASSHGLWGWGYGYTF. The CDR3, as DNA: TGCGCCAGCAGCCATGGTTTGTGGGGCTGGGGCTATGGCTACACCTTC.

The chain carries TRBV7-8 and TRBJ1-1; D perhaps matches TRBD1 (6 bases). The germline V gene encodes CDR1 SGHVS and CDR2 FQNEAQ. The CDR3 has 16 residues. Trimming took off 1 base at V and 4 bases at J, with 16 bases between the two ends. Here the CDR3 DNA reads TGTGCCAGCAGCTTAGTTTCAGGGGCCTACGGCACTGAAGCTTTCTTT. Translating it yields CASSLVSGAYGTEAFF. Full variable domain (outside the CDR3, taken from reference TRBV7-8 and TRBJ1-1): GAGVSQSPRYKVAKRGQDVALRCDPISGHVSLFWYQQALGQGPEFLTYFQNEAQLDKSGLPSDRFFAERPEGSVSTLKIQRTQQEDSAVYLCASSLVSGAYGTEAFFGQGTRLTVV.

The V gene is TRBV5-4, the J gene TRBJ1-2; 8 bases are shared with TRBD1. Per germline, CDR1 SGHNT and CDR2 YYREEE (reference sequence). This CDR3 is 16 amino acids long. With V trimmed by 5 bases and J by 2 bases, 11 bases remained unmatched. CDR3 loop: CASSIIQGARNYGYTF. The DNA of the CDR3 is TGTGCCAGCAGTATAATCCAGGGGGCGAGAAACTATGGCTACACCTTC.

This clone was seen once. The sample has other DNA sequences that encode this CDR3 too. This chain links TRBV18 with TRBJ2-7; TRBD1 matches at 7 bases. After removal of 3 bases from V and 3 bases from J, the junction contained 5 bases not matched to a gene. The length of the CDR3 is 14 residues. The germline gives CDR1 KGHSH, CDR2 LQKENI. The CDR3 coding sequence is TGTGCCAGCTCACCGGGACAGTCGAGCTACGAGCAGTACTTC. This translates into CASSPGQSSYEQYF.

The chain joins TRBV2 to TRBJ2-1, with 11 bases identical to TRBD2. The CDR3 runs to 15 residues. Germline V gene sequence: CDR1 SNHLY, CDR2 FYNNEI. The J segment lost 9 bases and the V segment lost 9 bases, leaving 13 bases of the junction unmatched. CDR3 DNA sequence: TGTGCCAGGGGGGAGACTATTAGCGGGAGGGGTGAGCAGTTCTTC. Amino acid sequence: CARGETISGRGEQFF.